Below, one TCR beta chain is given with its context. This clonotype was seen only a few times. Which antigen it targets is not known. No per-base quality is available; no much larger clone lies one base away. Libraries of naive CD8 T cells were generated from about 20,000 to 1,000,000 sorted cells, with 10%, 30% or 50% of the purified RNA used. On a BD FACSAria II, naive CD8 T cells were FACS-sorted as CD8+CD4-CCR7+CD45RA+ and collected into RLT Plus buffer. Under 11 TCR copies' worth of Jurkat RNA were spiked into about 20,000-1,100,000 naive CD8 T cell samples to test detection sensitivity. CD8 T cells were enriched with RosetteSep CD8+ T Cell Enrichment Cocktail and Ficoll-Paque, followed by ACK red cell lysis. The record originates from a study of molecular identifiers for immune sequencing clone quantification (dated by TCRdb to the late 2010s). In terms of the full investigation: For a replicate experiment, the RNA from either roughly 18,000 or 92,000 naive CD8 T cells was divided into five aliquots, and four of those aliquots went on to sequencing. This methods study benchmarked molecular-identifier clustering-based TCR repertoire sequencing (MIDCIRS) and TCR RNA copy counting, using CD8 T cells to do so.

The paper's findings and limits, for the study overall: Modeling indicated approximately 2.7 TCR RNA copies recovered per cell, compared with about 10 by digital PCR, which implies a capture efficiency of approximately 31%. In CMV-specific effector cells, clones with more than 20 RNA copies accounted for over 99% of molecules, whereas in naive cells such clones accounted for under 1%. Identical TCR molecules sharing a barcode could cause highly expanded clone sizes to be underestimated. A single cell's worth of spiked-in Jurkat TCR RNA was reported detectable even among 750,000 to 1,000,000 naive CD8 T cells. When barcode sub-clustering was omitted, TCR diversity was inflated by chimeric consensus sequences, with chimeras reaching as high as 47%. Spiked-in Jurkat TCR RNA (approximately 10 copies' worth), which is not part of the donor repertoire, was contained in the naive libraries.

Libraries were constructed by PCR. TCRdb shows the sequencer as NextSeq 500. Preparation of bulk TCR libraries followed a previously described approach, with the TCR primers listed in Table S5. Total RNA was purified with the Qiagen AllPrep DNA/RNA kit. Reads from multiple sequencing runs of the same library were pooled before analysis. On the authors' methods: Reads were retained only if the reads had an exact TCR constant sequence, and the retained reads were trimmed to 150 nt and grouped according to their 12-nt molecular barcodes. Reads within each barcode group were sub-clustered using a 15% Levenshtein threshold, and quality-weighted consensus sequences were constructed for each RNA molecule. Non-functional sequences were removed, as were lower-count sequences one edit away from another. On the basis of fitting two negative binomial distributions, barcode sub-clusters with fewer than 20% of the maximum read count were discarded. Clones were called with MiXCR by TCRdb after fastp trimmed the public reads at Q25, and only in-frame beta chains were retained. Every CDR3 protein is listed once, alongside the most common genes and DNA of its rows. The V and J calls and clone size are TCRdb's, not the authors'. The sample table contains 45,000 to 60,000 distinct CDR3 sequences; only one count was recorded for roughly a third of them. 3.5% to 4.5% of the sample lies in the top ten.

This TCR came from a human donor in good health. Some libraries in this study had Jurkat cell RNA spiked in. Sequencing used naive CD8+ T cells from blood, with Jurkat cell RNA spiked in. The sample's cell subset or site label, in plain terms: FACS-sorted CD8+CD4-CCR7+CD45RA+ naive T cells.

Here is the DNA: TGCGCCAGCAGCCAAGATGAGGGACTAGCGATCTACAATGAGCAGTTCTTC. It codes for CASSQDEGLAIYNEQFF. This sequence uses TRBV4-3 and TRBJ2-1; 10 central nucleotides agree with TRBD2. The CDR3 measures 17 amino acids from cysteine to phenylalanine. Left in the record is the CDR3 DNA by itself, 51 bases read in frame from the first base. Germline trimming: 0 bases from V, 3 bases from J; junction bases outside gene matches: 5. The germline V gene provides CDR1 LGHNA and CDR2 YSLEER.